The T cell receptor (beta chain) described here comes from a study of regulatory T cells in long-lasting Graves disease. Arm-PCR of CDR3 regions and iRepertoire HTBI primers were the basis on which TCR beta libraries were built. TCRdb re-derived calls from the multiplex PCR reads in MiXCR, one entry per CDR3 protein. The sample records 400,000 to 500,000 distinct CDR3 sequences, about a sixth being singletons. Time point meaning: newly diagnosed GD, antithyroid drugs for less than 3 months. Extracted RNA from PBMCs served as the source of the TCR library. In addition, the sample was reused for a study of T cells in Graves' hyperthyroidism and ophthalmopathy.

This TCR was recovered from a woman between 18 and 30 years old with Graves disease. The sequenced sample was peripheral blood mononuclear cells (PBMCs), obtained at new diagnosis, from a patient treated with antithyroid drugs.

CDR3 loop: CASSSDGVTDTQYF. DNA of the CDR3: TGTGCCAGCAGCTCGGACGGAGTCACAGATACGCAGTATTTT. The chain uses TRBV11-3 and TRBJ2-3; D not resolved. The CDR3 consists of 14 residues. Germline V gene lookup returns CDR1 SGHNT and CDR2 YENEEA. V lost 4 bases and J lost 2, with 10 bases in between.